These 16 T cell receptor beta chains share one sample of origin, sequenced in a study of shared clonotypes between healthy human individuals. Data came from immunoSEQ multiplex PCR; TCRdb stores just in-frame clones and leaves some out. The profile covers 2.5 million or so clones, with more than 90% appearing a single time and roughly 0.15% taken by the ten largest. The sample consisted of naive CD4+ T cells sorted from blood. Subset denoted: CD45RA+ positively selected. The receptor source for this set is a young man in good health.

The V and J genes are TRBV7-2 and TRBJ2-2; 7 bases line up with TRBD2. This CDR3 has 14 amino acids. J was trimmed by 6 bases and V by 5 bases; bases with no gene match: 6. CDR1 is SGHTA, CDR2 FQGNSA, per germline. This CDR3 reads CASSLGLVAGELFF. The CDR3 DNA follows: TGTGCCAGCAGCCTCGGACTAGTGGCCGGGGAGCTGTTTTTT. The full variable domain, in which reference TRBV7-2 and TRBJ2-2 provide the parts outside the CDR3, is GAGVSQSPSNKVTEKGKDVELRCDPISGHTALYWYRQSLGQGLEFLIYFQGNSAPDKSGLPSDRFSAERTGGSVSTLTIQRTQQEDSAVYLCASSLGLVAGELFFGEGSRLTVL.

CDR3 loop: CASSEDWSGELFF. The CDR3 nucleotides read TGTGCCAGCAGTGAAGACTGGTCCGGGGAGCTGTTTTTT. This chain links TRBV2 with TRBJ2-2, with D unresolved. The CDR3 totals 13 residues. Germline V gene lookup returns CDR1 SNHLY and CDR2 FYNNEI. Trimming cost V 1 base and J 6 bases, with 6 bases left between them. The full variable domain, with the rest looked up from reference TRBV2 and TRBJ2-2, is EPEVTQTPSHQVTQMGQEVILRCVPISNHLYFYWYRQILGQKVEFLVSFYNNEISEKSEIFDDQFSVERPDGSNFTLKIRSTKLEDSAMYFCASSEDWSGELFFGEGSRLTVL.

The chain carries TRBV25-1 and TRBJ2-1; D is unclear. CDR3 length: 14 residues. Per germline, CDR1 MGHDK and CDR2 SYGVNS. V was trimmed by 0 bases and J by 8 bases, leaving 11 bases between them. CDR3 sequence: CASSEYAGRDEQFF. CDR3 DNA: TGTGCCAGCAGTGAATATGCCGGTCGCGATGAGCAGTTCTTC.

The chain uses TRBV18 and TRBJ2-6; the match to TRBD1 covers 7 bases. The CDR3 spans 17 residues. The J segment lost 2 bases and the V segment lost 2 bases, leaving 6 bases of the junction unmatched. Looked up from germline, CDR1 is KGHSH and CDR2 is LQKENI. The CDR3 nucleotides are TGTGCCAGCTCACCAACTACTCAGGGGGCTGGGGCCAACGTCCTGACTTTC. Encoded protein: CASSPTTQGAGANVLTF.

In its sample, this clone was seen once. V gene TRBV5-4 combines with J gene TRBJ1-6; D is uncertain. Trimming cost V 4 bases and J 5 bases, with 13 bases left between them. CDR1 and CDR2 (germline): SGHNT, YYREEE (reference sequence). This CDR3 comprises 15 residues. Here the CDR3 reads CASSRGPGDNSPLHF. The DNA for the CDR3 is TGTGCCAGCAGCCGCGGTCCCGGGGATAATTCACCCCTCCACTTT.

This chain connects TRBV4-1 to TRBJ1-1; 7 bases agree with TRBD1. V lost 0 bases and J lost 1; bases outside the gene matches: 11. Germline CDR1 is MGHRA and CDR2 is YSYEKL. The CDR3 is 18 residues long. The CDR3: CASSQDRFPYRGNTEAFF. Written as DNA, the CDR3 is TGCGCCAGCAGCCAAGATCGGTTCCCCTACAGGGGGAACACTGAAGCTTTCTTT.

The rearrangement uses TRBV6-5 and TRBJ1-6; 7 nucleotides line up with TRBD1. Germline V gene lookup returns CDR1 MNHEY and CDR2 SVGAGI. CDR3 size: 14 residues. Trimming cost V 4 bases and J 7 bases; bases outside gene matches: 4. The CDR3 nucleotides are TGTGCCAGCAGTTCGGGACAGCAAAATTCACCCCTCCACTTT. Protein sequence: CASSSGQQNSPLHF.

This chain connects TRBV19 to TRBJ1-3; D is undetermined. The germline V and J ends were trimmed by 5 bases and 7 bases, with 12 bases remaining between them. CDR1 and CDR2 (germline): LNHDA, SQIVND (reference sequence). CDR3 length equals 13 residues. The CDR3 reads CASSESGLNTIYF. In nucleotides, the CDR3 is TGTGCCAGTAGTGAGTCGGGGTTGAACACCATATATTTT.

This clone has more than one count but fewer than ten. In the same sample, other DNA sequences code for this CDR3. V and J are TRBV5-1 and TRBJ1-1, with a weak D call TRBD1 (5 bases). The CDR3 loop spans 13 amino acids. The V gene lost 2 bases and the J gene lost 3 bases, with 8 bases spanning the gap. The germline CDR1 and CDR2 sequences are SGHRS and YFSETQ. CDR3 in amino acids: CASSFSQDTEAFF. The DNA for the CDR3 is TGCGCCAGCAGCTTCTCACAGGACACTGAAGCTTTCTTT.

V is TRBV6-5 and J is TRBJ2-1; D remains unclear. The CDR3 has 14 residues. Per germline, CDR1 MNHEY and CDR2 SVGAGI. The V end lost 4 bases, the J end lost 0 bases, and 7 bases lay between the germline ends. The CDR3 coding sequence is TGTGCCAGCAGTTCCCGATCCTCCTACAATGAGCAGTTCTTC. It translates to CASSSRSSYNEQFF.

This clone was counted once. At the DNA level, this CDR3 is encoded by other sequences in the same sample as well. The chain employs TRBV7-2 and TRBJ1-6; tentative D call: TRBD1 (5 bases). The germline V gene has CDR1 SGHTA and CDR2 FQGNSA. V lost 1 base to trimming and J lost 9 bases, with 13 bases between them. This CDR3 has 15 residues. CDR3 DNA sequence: TGTGCCAGCAGCTTAGTGCAGGGAGCGGTTTCACCCCTCCACTTT. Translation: CASSLVQGAVSPLHF.

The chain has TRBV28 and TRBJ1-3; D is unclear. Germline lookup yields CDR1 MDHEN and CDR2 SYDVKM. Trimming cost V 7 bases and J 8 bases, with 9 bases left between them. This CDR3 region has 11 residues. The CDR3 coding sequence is TGTGCCAGCACCCTTAGGGACACCATATATTTT. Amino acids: CASTLRDTIYF.

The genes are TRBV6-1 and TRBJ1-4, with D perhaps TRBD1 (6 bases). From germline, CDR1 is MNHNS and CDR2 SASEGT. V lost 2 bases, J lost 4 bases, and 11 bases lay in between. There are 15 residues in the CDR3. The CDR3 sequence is CASSEQQGGNEKLFF. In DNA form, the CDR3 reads TGTGCCAGCAGTGAACAACAGGGTGGTAATGAAAAACTGTTTTTT.

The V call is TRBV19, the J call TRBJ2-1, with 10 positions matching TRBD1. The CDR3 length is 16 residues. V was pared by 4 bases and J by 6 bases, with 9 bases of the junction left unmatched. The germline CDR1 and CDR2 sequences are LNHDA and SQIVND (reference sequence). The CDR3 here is CASSTSGTGAGNEQFF. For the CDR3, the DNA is TGTGCCAGTAGTACCTCCGGGACAGGGGCCGGCAATGAGCAGTTCTTC.

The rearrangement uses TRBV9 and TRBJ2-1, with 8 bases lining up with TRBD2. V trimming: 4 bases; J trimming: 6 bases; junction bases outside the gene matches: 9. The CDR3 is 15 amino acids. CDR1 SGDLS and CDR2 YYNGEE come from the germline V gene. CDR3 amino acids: CASSPGRAFGNEQFF. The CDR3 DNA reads TGTGCCAGCAGCCCCGGGAGGGCCTTTGGCAATGAGCAGTTCTTC.

CDR3 sequence: CASSFNAPGQGSYEQYF. The CDR3 nucleotides are TGCGCCAGCAGCTTCAACGCCCCGGGACAGGGGAGCTACGAGCAGTACTTC. This chain links TRBV5-1 with TRBJ2-7; 10 positions match TRBD1. V was pared by 2 bases and J by 3 bases, with 11 bases of the junction left unmatched. The CDR3 totals 17 residues. The germline CDR1 and CDR2 sequences are SGHRS and YFSETQ.